The TCR beta chain described here comes from a study of control samples from healthy donors and cancer patients. Here immunoSEQ multiplex PCR was the method, and the copy in TCRdb shows in-frame clones only, minus some. The table records roughly 90,000 clones, almost 85% of them present only once. V was pared by 0 bases and J by 6 bases, with 8 bases between. Germline CDR1 reads MNHNS; CDR2 reads SASEGT. This CDR3 is built from 14 residues. Sequencing input: blood. This TCR came from an older woman in good health. The J gene is TRBJ2-2, the V gene TRBV6-1; D possibly corresponds to TRBD1 (5 bases). The CDR3 DNA follows: TGTGCCAGCAGTGAAGCCAGGGCGGCCGGGGAGCTGTTTTTT. This encodes CASSEARAAGELFF.